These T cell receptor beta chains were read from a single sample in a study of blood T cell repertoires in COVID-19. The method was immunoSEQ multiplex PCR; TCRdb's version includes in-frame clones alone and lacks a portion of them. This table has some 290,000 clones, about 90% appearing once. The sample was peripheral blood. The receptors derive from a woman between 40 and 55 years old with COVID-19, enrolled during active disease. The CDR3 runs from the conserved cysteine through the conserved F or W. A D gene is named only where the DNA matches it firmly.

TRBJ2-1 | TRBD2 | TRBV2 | CAGSVSGATYNEQFF | TGTGCCGGCAGCGTCAGCGGGGCCACCTACAATGAGCAGTTCTTC
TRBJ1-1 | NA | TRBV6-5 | CASYRGRDTEAFF | TGTGCCAGCTATAGAGGGCGGGACACTGAAGCTTTCTTT
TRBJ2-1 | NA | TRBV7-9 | CASSLVFGEQFF | TGTGCCAGCAGCTTGGTGTTCGGTGAGCAGTTCTTC
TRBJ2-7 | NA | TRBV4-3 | CASSPTLSSYEQYF | TGCGCCAGCAGTCCTACCCTTAGCTCCTACGAGCAGTACTTC
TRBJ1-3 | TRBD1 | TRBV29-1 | CSVGQGLGNTIYF | TGCAGCGTTGGACAGGGGCTCGGAAACACCATATATTTT
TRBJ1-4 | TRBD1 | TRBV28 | CASTRDRGPYGEKLFF | TGTGCCAGCACCCGGGACAGGGGGCCCTACGGTGAAAAACTGTTTTTT
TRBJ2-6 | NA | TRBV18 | CASSPPNSYSGANVLTF | TGTGCCAGCTCACCACCGAACAGTTACTCTGGGGCCAACGTCCTGACTTTC
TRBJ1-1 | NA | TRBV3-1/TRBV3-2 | CASSQVRRPNTEAFF | TGTGCCAGCAGCCAAGTACGGAGACCGAACACTGAAGCTTTCTTT
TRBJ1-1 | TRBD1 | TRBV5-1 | CASSVRDSEQGAFF | TGCGCCAGCAGCGTCCGGGACAGCGAACAGGGAGCTTTCTTT
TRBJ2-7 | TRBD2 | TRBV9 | CASSVTAGNSEQYF | TGTGCCAGCAGCGTGACAGCGGGAAATAGCGAGCAGTACTTC